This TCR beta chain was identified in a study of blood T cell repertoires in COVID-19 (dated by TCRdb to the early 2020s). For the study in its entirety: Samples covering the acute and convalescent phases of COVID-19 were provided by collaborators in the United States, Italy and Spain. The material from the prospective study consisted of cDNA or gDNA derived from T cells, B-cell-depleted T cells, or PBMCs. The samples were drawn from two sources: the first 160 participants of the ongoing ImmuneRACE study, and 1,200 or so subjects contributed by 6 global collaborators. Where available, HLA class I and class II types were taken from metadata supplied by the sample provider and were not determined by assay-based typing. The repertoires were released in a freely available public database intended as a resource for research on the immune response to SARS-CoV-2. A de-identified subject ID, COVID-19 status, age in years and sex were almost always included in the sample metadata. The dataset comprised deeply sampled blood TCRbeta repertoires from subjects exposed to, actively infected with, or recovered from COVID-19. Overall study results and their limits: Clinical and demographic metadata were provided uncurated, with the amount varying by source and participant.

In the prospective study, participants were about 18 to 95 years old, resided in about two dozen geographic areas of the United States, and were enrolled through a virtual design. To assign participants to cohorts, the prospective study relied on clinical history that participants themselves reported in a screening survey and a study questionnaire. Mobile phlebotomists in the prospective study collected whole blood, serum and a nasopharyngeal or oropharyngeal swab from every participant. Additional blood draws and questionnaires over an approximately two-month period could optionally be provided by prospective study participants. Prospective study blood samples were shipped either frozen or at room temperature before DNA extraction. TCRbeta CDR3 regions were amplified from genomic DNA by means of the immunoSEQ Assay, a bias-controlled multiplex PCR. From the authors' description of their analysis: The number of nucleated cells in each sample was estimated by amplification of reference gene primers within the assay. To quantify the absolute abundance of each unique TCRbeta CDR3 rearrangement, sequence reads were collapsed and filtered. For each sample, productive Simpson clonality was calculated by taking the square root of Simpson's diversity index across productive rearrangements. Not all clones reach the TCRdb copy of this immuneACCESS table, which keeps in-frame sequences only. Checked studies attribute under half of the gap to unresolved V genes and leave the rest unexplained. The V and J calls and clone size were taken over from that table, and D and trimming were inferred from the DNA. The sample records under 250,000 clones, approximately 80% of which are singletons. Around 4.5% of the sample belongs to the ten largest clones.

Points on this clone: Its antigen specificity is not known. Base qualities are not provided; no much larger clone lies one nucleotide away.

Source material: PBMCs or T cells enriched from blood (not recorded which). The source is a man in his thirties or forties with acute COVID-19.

The CDR3 protein is CASSFGRGGWSTDTQYF. The nucleotide sequence reads TGTGCCAGCAGCTTCGGGCGGGGGGGCTGGAGCACAGATACGCAGTATTTT. The chain is assembled from TRBV27 and TRBJ2-3; TRBD2 matches 9 bases in the middle. After removal of 6 bases from V and 0 bases from J, the junction retains 10 bases not matched to a gene. Sequences MNHEY (CDR1) and SMNVEV (CDR2) are obtained from the germline V gene (reference sequence). Counted from cysteine to phenylalanine, this CDR3 has 17 amino acids. The sequence is cut down to CDR3 DNA, 51 bases in frame from base 1.